This T cell receptor (beta chain) is from a study of blood T cell repertoires in COVID-19. For the study at large: Italy, Spain and the United States were the sources of the convalescent and acute COVID-19 samples. PBMCs, B-cell-depleted T cells, or T cells were the source of the cDNA or gDNA that made up the material.

Data came from immunoSEQ multiplex PCR; TCRdb stores just in-frame clones and leaves some out. Found here are a few hundred thousand clones, 80% of them singletons; the top ten hold roughly 4.3%. Ages ranged from about 18 to 89 years, with residence in about two dozen US areas. Cohort placement rested on clinical history that participants reported themselves. CDR3 length: 13 amino acids. V was shortened by 5 bases and J by 6 bases, with 12 bases between the two germline ends. The germline CDR1 and CDR2 sequences are SEHNR and FQNEAQ (reference sequence). The sample was PBMCs or T cells enriched from blood (not recorded which). The receptor's source is a man aged 25 to 40 with acute COVID-19. The rearrangement uses TRBV7-9 and TRBJ2-3, with D maybe TRBD2 (5 bases). CDR3 in DNA: TGTGCCAGCAGCCTTATCCCGGGGGATACGCAGTATTTT. As protein: CASSLIPGDTQYF.